The entry below describes one T cell receptor beta chain. Study processing details: Reference gene primer amplification gave estimated nucleated cell counts. Sequencing was performed with immunoSEQ multiplex PCR; in TCRdb, only in-frame clones are kept and a portion is missing. From that table come the V and J calls and clone size; the DNA was used to work out D and trimming. This table holds about 410,000 clones, about 90% found once. These data belong to a study of blood T cell repertoires in COVID-19. Across the study: PBMCs, B-cell-depleted T cells, or T cells provided the cDNA or gDNA that made up the material.

J was trimmed by 0 bases and V by 9 bases; bases with no gene match: 6. Germline V gene lookup returns CDR1 LNHDA and CDR2 SQIVND (reference sequence). CDR3 length equals 16 residues. The source is a young woman who had recovered from COVID-19. Sequenced: PBMCs or T cells enriched from blood (not recorded which). The genes are TRBV19 and TRBJ2-7; TRBD2 aligns across 15 bases. The CDR3 is CASKRTSGRDSYEQYF. In nucleotides, the CDR3 is TGTGCCAGCAAAAGGACTAGCGGGAGGGACTCCTACGAGCAGTACTTC.